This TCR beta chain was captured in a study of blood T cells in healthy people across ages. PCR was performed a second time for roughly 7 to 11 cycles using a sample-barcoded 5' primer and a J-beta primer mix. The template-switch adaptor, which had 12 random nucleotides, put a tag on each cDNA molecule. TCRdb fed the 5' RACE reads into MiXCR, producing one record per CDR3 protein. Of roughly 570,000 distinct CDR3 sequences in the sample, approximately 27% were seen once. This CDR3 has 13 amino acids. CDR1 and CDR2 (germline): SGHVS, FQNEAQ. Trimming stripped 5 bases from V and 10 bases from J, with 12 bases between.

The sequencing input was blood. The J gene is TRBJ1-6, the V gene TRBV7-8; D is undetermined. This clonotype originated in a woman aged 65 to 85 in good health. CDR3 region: CASSEWERSPLHF. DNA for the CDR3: TGTGCCAGCAGCGAGTGGGAGAGGTCACCCCTCCACTTT.